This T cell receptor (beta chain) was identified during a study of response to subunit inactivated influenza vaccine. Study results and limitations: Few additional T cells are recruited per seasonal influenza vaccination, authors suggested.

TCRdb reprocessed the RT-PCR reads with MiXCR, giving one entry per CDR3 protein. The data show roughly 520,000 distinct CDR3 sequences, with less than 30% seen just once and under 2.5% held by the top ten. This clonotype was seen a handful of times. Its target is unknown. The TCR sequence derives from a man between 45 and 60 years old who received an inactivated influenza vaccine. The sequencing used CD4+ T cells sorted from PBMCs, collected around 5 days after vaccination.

CDR3 sequence reads: CASSLGLGTSGRKYEQYF. CDR3 coding DNA: TGTGCCAGCAGCTTAGGTTTAGGGACTAGCGGGAGGAAGTACGAGCAGTACTTC. The V call is TRBV11-2, the J call TRBJ2-7; 15 bases map to TRBD2. Per germline, CDR1 SGHAT and CDR2 FQNNGV. This CDR3 spans 18 amino acids. The V segment lost 1 base and the J segment 4 bases; nucleotides outside the gene matches: 8.